One and the same sample provided the 5 T cell receptor beta chains below, sequenced in a study of Ad26.COV2.S vaccination and SARS-CoV-2 variants. Treatment indicated: some 19 received Ad26.COV2.S at low or high dose, single or two shots; 5 received placebo; per-sample allocation not given. Each sample was drawn 63 days after the first injection (of vaccine or placebo). Sequenced by immunoSEQ multiplex PCR; TCRdb stores in-frame clones only, minus some. The sample includes about 350,000 clones, around 89% seen only once; the top ten take 5.5% to 7%. The input for sequencing was peripheral blood, taken in a trial of Ad26.COV2.S vaccine versus placebo. The receptor set was obtained from a person aged 18 to 59 who received the Ad26.COV2.S COVID-19 vaccine or a placebo.

This chain connects TRBV7-2 to TRBJ2-1; TRBD2 might be the D (5 bases). Germline V CDR1 and CDR2: SGHTA, FQGNSA. V lost 4 bases, J lost 7 bases, and 11 bases lay in between. The CDR3 consists of 13 residues. DNA for the CDR3: TGTGCCAGCAGCTCCCGACCGGGGAATGAGCAGTTCTTC. Translation gives CASSSRPGNEQFF.

As DNA, the CDR3 is TGTGCCAGCAGCACAGGAGCCTACGAGCAGTACTTC. Protein sequence: CASSTGAYEQYF. The chain carries TRBV6-5 and TRBJ2-7; D possibly corresponds to TRBD1 (5 bases). Germline CDR1 is MNHEY and CDR2 is SVGAGI. The CDR3 consists of 12 residues. Trimming took 6 bases from V and 2 from J, leaving 8 bases between them.

CDR3 nucleotides: TGTGCCAGCAGAATCCCCCGGGACAGGCCCCAAATTCTTCCCTACGAGCAGTACTTC. It encodes CASRIPRDRPQILPYEQYF. This chain connects TRBV21-1 to TRBJ2-7; TRBD1, the table's D call, lacks a check against the DNA. TRBV21-1 corresponds to a pseudogene. The CDR3 has 19 amino acids.

V is TRBV11-2 and J is TRBJ2-2, with 10 bases identical to TRBD2. After removal of 2 bases from V and 2 bases from J, the junction contained 11 bases not matched to a gene. Germline loops: CDR1 SGHAT, CDR2 FQNNGV. This CDR3 is built from 19 residues. The CDR3 here is CASSLLRTSGPDNTGELFF. CDR3 in DNA: TGTGCCAGCAGCTTATTACGGACTAGCGGACCCGATAACACCGGGGAGCTGTTTTTT.

CDR3: CVSSRGSGQPQHF. CDR3 nucleotides: TGTGTTTCATCTAGAGGGAGCGGTCAGCCCCAGCATTTT. The rearrangement links TRBV12-3 or TRBV12-4 to TRBJ1-5; the D is unclear. The CDR3 length is 13 residues.